A single sample is the source of the 6 T cell receptor beta chains below, sequenced in a study of blood T cell repertoires in COVID-19. Measured with immunoSEQ multiplex PCR; TCRdb has only the in-frame clones, and not every one. The sample contains around 320,000 clones, 90% of which appear only once. The sample was PBMCs or T cells enriched from blood (not recorded which). Every receptor here comes from a woman under 30 with acute COVID-19.

The gene calls are TRBV11-3 and TRBJ2-3; 12 bases match TRBD1. The CDR3 length is 18 residues. Germline CDR1 is SGHNT and CDR2 is YENEEA. V shed 2 bases and J 4 bases; nucleotides not matched to a gene: 10. The CDR3 DNA reads as TGTGCCAGCAGCTTACAGGGGACAGGGACAGGGGGCCCAGATACGCAGTATTTT. Translated: CASSLQGTGTGGPDTQYF. The whole variable domain, filled in from reference TRBV11-3 and TRBJ2-3, reads EAGVVQSPRYKIIEKKQPVAFWCNPISGHNTLYWYLQNLGQGPELLIRYENEEAVDDSQLPKDRFSAERLKGVDSTLKIQPAELGDSAVYLCASSLQGTGTGGPDTQYFGPGTRLTVL.

The rearrangement links TRBV11-2 to TRBJ2-1; D ambiguous. Trimming took 5 bases from V and 10 from J, leaving 9 bases between them. Germline V gene data show CDR1 as SGHAT and CDR2 as FQNNGV. The CDR3 length is 11 residues. The DNA for the CDR3 is TGTGCCAGCAGCCATGGGCCAGAGCAGTTCTTC. It is translated as CASSHGPEQFF.

The chain carries TRBV30 and TRBJ2-1; TRBD2 is a possible D gene (6 bases). This CDR3 comprises 16 residues. The ends were cut back, 1 base at V and 1 base at J, with 14 bases in the middle. CDR1 and CDR2 from the germline V gene are GTSNPN and SVGIG (reference sequence). CDR3 protein: CAWSERGLQSYNEQFF. The DNA of the CDR3 is TGTGCCTGGAGTGAAAGGGGACTCCAATCCTACAATGAGCAGTTCTTC.

The chain employs TRBV12-3 or TRBV12-4 and TRBJ1-2, with 10 bases lining up with TRBD1. With 6 bases clipped from V and 8 bases from J, the junction kept 6 bases outside the gene matches. The length of the CDR3 is 13 residues. The CDR3 protein is CASRFRDRGGYTF. The DNA for the CDR3 is TGTGCCAGCAGATTCCGGGACAGGGGAGGCTACACCTTC.

The CDR3 loop is CASSEVDRGRSPLHF. CDR3 in DNA: TGTGCCAGCAGTGAAGTCGACAGGGGACGATCACCCCTCCACTTT. The chain links TRBV2 to TRBJ1-6; the match to TRBD1 covers 8 bases. The CDR3 has 15 amino acids. Germline V lookup: CDR1 SNHLY, CDR2 FYNNEI. The trim removed 1 base at V and 10 bases at J, leaving 6 bases unmatched.

This chain connects TRBV5-4 to TRBJ2-2; D might be TRBD1 (5 bases). CDR1 is SGHNT and CDR2 is YYREEE in the germline V gene (reference sequence). The CDR3 covers 16 residues. V lost 4 bases and J 0 bases, leaving 13 bases between the germline ends. The CDR3, as DNA: TGTGCCAGCAGCCTTAGTAGGGGCACGAACACCGGGGAGCTGTTTTTT. Translating it yields CASSLSRGTNTGELFF. The full variable domain, its missing parts supplied by reference TRBV5-4 and TRBJ2-2, is ETGVTQSPTHLIKTRGQQVTLRCSSQSGHNTVSWYQQALGQGPQFIFQYYREEENGRGNFPPRFSGLQFPNYSSELNVNALELDDSALYLCASSLSRGTNTGELFFGEGSRLTVL.